The next 14 T cell receptor beta chains were all read from a single sample in a study of PD-1 blockade in classical Hodgkin lymphoma. Time point indicated: newly diagnosed, previously untreated cHL patient sample. Magnetic depletion of unwanted cells isolated CD4+ T cells from thawed PBMCs. Produced via immunoSEQ multiplex PCR; TCRdb's table is partial and in-frame only. This table holds tens of thousands of clones, approximately 91% found once. Sequenced input: CD4+ T cells from blood. The receptors shown here come from a human donor with classical Hodgkin lymphoma.

V usage is TRBV7-2 and J usage is TRBJ1-2; D is undetermined. V gave up 1 base and J gave up 7 bases, with 4 bases separating them. Germline values: CDR1 SGHTA, CDR2 FQGNSA. This CDR3 spans 11 amino acids. CDR3: CASSLVGGYTF. The CDR3 DNA is TGTGCCAGCAGCTTAGTTGGTGGCTACACCTTC.

The chain links TRBV18 to TRBJ1-2; possible D gene TRBD1, 6 bases. The CDR3 extends over 13 amino acids. Trimming took off 6 bases at V and 4 bases at J, with 12 bases between the two ends. The germline gives CDR1 KGHSH, CDR2 LQKENI. The CDR3 region has the DNA TGTGCCAGCTCGCTAGGACAGCTCTATGGCTACACCTTC. It translates to CASSLGQLYGYTF. Full variable domain (missing parts from reference TRBV18 and TRBJ1-2): NAGVMQNPRHLVRRRGQEARLRCSPMKGHSHVYWYRQLPEEGLKFMVYLQKENIIDESGMPKERFSAEFPKEGPSILRIQQVVRGDSAAYFCASSLGQLYGYTFGSGTRLTVV.

On this clone itself: Its ends do not fully match the called genes, so a read error is possible. V gene TRBV5-1 combines with J gene TRBJ2-5, with TRBD2 matching 8 bases. Per the germline V gene, CDR1 is SGHRS and CDR2 is YFSETQ. The CDR3 has 15 residues. CDR3 amino acids: CASSLGPAGEETQYF. CDR3 bases: TGCGCCAGCAGTTTGGGGCCAGCGGGGGAAGAGACCCAGTACTTC.

J is TRBJ1-5 and V is TRBV27; 8 bases are shared with TRBD1. The germline V gene has CDR1 MNHEY and CDR2 SMNVEV (reference sequence). CDR3 size: 13 residues. After removal of 6 bases from V and 9 bases from J, the junction contained 7 bases not matched to a gene. In nucleotides, the CDR3 is TGTGCCAGCAGAGGAGCAGGGGGCTTGCCCCAGCATTTT. Protein product: CASRGAGGLPQHF.

The chain couples TRBV18 to TRBJ2-3, with no clear D. Trimming removed 2 bases from V and 2 bases from J, with 8 bases in between. Germline V gives CDR1 KGHSH, CDR2 LQKENI. This CDR3 comprises 14 residues. As DNA, the CDR3 is TGTGCCAGCTCACCATTGCTCTTCACAGATACGCAGTATTTT. It specifies CASSPLLFTDTQYF.

This chain uses TRBV6-5 with TRBJ2-2, with 10 bases lining up with TRBD1. The CDR3 runs to 14 residues. Per germline, CDR1 MNHEY and CDR2 SVGAGI. Losses at the gene ends were 6 bases for V and 5 bases for J; bases not matched to a gene: 3. CDR3 bases: TGTGCCAGCAGCTGGGACAGGGGAACCGGGGAGCTGTTTTTT. It codes for CASSWDRGTGELFF.

This chain joins TRBV6-6 and TRBJ2-5, with a tentative D call TRBD1 (5 bases). The germline gives CDR1 MNHNY, CDR2 SVGAGI (reference sequence). This CDR3 is 14 amino acids long. Trimming removed 5 bases at V and 0 bases at J, with 10 bases between. The CDR3 region has the DNA TGTGCCAGCAGTAGAGACAGAGACCAAGAGACCCAGTACTTC. Its translation is CASSRDRDQETQYF.

This sequence joins TRBV6-1 and TRBJ2-1; D tentatively fits TRBD1 or TRBD2 (7 bases each). Trimming stripped 3 bases from V and 5 bases from J, with 23 bases between. The CDR3 is 18 amino acids. CDR1 and CDR2 (germline): MNHNS, SASEGT. The CDR3 nucleotides are TGTGCCAGCAGTGATGCCTTTGGGGGGGGACAGTACGACAATGAGCAGTTCTTC. This gives the protein CASSDAFGGGQYDNEQFF.

The chain uses TRBV11-2 and TRBJ1-1; perhaps TRBD1 as D (6 bases). The CDR3 is 15 amino acids. The ends were cut back, 5 bases at V and 4 bases at J, with 17 bases in the middle. CDR1 and CDR2 (germline): SGHAT, FQNNGV. The CDR3, as DNA: TGTGCCAGCAGCCCCCTCCAGGGGATAGGCACTGAAGCTTTCTTT. The encoded protein is CASSPLQGIGTEAFF. The whole variable domain, filled in from reference TRBV11-2 and TRBJ1-1, reads EAGVAQSPRYKIIEKRQSVAFWCNPISGHATLYWYQQILGQGPKLLIQFQNNGVVDDSQLPKDRFSAERLKGVDSTLKIQPAKLEDSAVYLCASSPLQGIGTEAFFGQGTRLTVV.

This clone was observed once. The V gene is TRBV5-6, the J gene TRBJ2-2, with 8 bases aligning to TRBD2. The CDR3 runs to 16 residues. Germline V CDR1 and CDR2: SGHDT, YYEEEE. V was pared by 4 bases and J by 7 bases, with 12 bases of the junction left unmatched. CDR3 in amino acids: CASSRGGGGPIGELFF. The CDR3 DNA is TGTGCCAGCAGCCGGGGGGGCGGAGGGCCGATCGGGGAGCTGTTTTTT.

J is TRBJ1-6 and V is TRBV13; possibly TRBD1 for D (6 bases). This CDR3 is built from 15 residues. Deletions cut 4 bases from V and 9 bases from J, with 16 bases between. Germline lookup yields CDR1 PRHDT and CDR2 FYEKMQ (reference sequence). The CDR3 reads CASSSRGGKGSPLHF. CDR3 coding DNA: TGTGCCAGCAGCTCACGAGGGGGAAAGGGTTCACCCCTCCACTTT.

CDR3 DNA: TGTGCCAGCAGCCCCGTCCCGACAGCCGGGGAGCTGTTTTTT. Its protein product is CASSPVPTAGELFF. The gene calls are TRBV11-2 and TRBJ2-2; D is possibly TRBD1 (5 bases). This CDR3 region has 14 residues. Trimming shortened V by 5 bases and J by 6 bases, and 13 bases separated the two germline ends. Germline assignment: CDR1 SGHAT and CDR2 FQNNGV.

V and J are TRBV5-6 and TRBJ1-6; D not resolved. Between the trimmed V and J ends, which lost 4 bases and 6 bases, there was a span of 11 bases. The V gene's germline CDR1 is SGHDT and CDR2 YYEEEE. The CDR3 has 14 residues. CDR3 DNA: TGTGCCAGCAGCACGGTACAGTCTAATTCACCCCTCCACTTT. Protein product: CASSTVQSNSPLHF.

This rearrangement joins TRBV5-5 to TRBJ1-6; D is unresolved. From germline, CDR1 is SGHKS and CDR2 YYEKEE (reference sequence). V was pared by 3 bases and J by 0 bases, with 10 bases between. The CDR3 is made up of 16 amino acids. CDR3 region: CASSWVKGSYNSPLHF. The DNA of the CDR3 is TGTGCCAGCAGCTGGGTGAAGGGCTCCTATAATTCACCCCTCCACTTT.